These 11 T cell receptor beta chains originate from one sample sequenced in a study of blood T cell repertoires in COVID-19. The data were produced by immunoSEQ multiplex PCR, yet TCRdb's version contains in-frame clones alone and is incomplete. Among 150,000 or so clones listed, 75% to 90% were seen once. Sequencing used peripheral blood. The origin of the receptors is a woman in her sixties or seventies with acute or convalescent COVID-19.

The chain joins TRBV15 to TRBJ2-6; perhaps TRBD2 as D (6 bases). V was pared by 1 base and J by 4 bases, with 17 bases between. Germline loops: CDR1 LNHNV, CDR2 YYDKDF (reference sequence). The CDR3 is made up of 18 amino acids. DNA for the CDR3: TGTGCCACCAGCAGAGTTGGAGGGTGGGAGTCCGGGGCCAACGTCCTGACTTTC. This gives the protein CATSRVGGWESGANVLTF.

The chain recombines TRBV30 with TRBJ1-6; weak D call: TRBD1 (5 bases). The CDR3 sequence is 13 residues long. Germline CDR1 GTSNPN, CDR2 SVGIG (reference sequence). V was pared by 8 bases and J by 4 bases, with 12 bases between. This chain's CDR3 is CALSRGYNSPLHF. The DNA for the CDR3 is TGTGCCCTATCGCGGGGGTATAATTCACCCCTCCACTTT.

J is TRBJ2-7 and V is TRBV2; 9 bases are a match to TRBD1. CDR1 SNHLY and CDR2 FYNNEI come from the germline V gene. The length of the CDR3 is 14 residues. With V trimmed by 8 bases and J by 1 base, 6 bases remained unmatched. The CDR3 DNA reads as TGTGCCAGCCCCGGGACAGGGTATTCCTACGAGCAGTACTTC. The encoded protein is CASPGTGYSYEQYF. The entire variable domain, with the rest obtained from reference TRBV2 and TRBJ2-7, is as follows: EPEVTQTPSHQVTQMGQEVILRCVPISNHLYFYWYRQILGQKVEFLVSFYNNEISEKSEIFDDQFSVERPDGSNFTLKIRSTKLEDSAMYFCASPGTGYSYEQYFGPGTRLTVT.

The rearrangement joins TRBV6-5 to TRBJ2-1, with 8 bases fitting TRBD1. Looked up from germline, CDR1 is MNHEY and CDR2 is SVGAGI. This CDR3 region has 12 residues. V was clipped by 6 bases and J by 9 bases; unmatched bases: 4. The CDR3 coding sequence is TGTGCCAGCAGGACAGGGGTAACTGAGCAGTTCTTC. It codes for CASRTGVTEQFF.

The gene calls are TRBV28 and TRBJ1-1; no clear D gene. The CDR3 has 14 amino acids. V shed 7 bases and J shed 0 bases, with 12 bases lying between them. Germline V lookup: CDR1 MDHEN, CDR2 SYDVKM. The CDR3 reads CASILGGMNTEAFF. The CDR3 DNA reads as TGTGCCAGCATCCTGGGAGGGATGAACACTGAAGCTTTCTTT.

The chain couples TRBV11-2 to TRBJ1-3; D may be TRBD1 (5 bases). From germline, CDR1 is SGHAT and CDR2 FQNNGV. Trimming pared 11 bases from V and 0 bases from J, leaving 14 bases between. The CDR3 runs 14 residues. CDR3 coding DNA: TGTGCCTGCTCCACAGGAAGCTCTGGAAACACCATATATTTT. Protein product: CACSTGSSGNTIYF. Variable domain in full (rest from reference TRBV11-2 and TRBJ1-3): EAGVAQSPRYKIIEKRQSVAFWCNPISGHATLYWYQQILGQGPKLLIQFQNNGVVDDSQLPKDRFSAERLKGVDSTLKIQPAKLEDSAVYLCACSTGSSGNTIYFGEGSWLTVV.

The chain combines TRBV12-5 with TRBJ1-5; 8 bases align to TRBD1. The CDR3 contains 21 residues. The trim removed 3 bases at V and 5 bases at J, leaving 24 bases unmatched. Germline V gene data show CDR1 as LGHNT and CDR2 as FRNRAP. Here the CDR3 DNA reads TGTGCTAGTGGTTTCCACCCAGTTATAGGGACAGGTCTGGAGTGGGATCAGCCCCAGCATTTT. Encoded protein: CASGFHPVIGTGLEWDQPQHF.

Only a few counts were recorded for this clone. This chain links TRBV5-1 with TRBJ1-5; D might be TRBD1 (5 bases). Germline V CDR1 and CDR2: SGHRS, YFSETQ. Trimming removed 1 base at V and 0 bases at J, with 8 bases between. CDR3 length: 15 amino acids. The CDR3 is CASSLFGGSNQPQHF. CDR3 in DNA: TGCGCCAGCAGCTTGTTCGGGGGTAGCAATCAGCCCCAGCATTTT.

V gene TRBV10-2 combines with J gene TRBJ1-5; D unclear. Germline-derived CDR1 and CDR2 are WSHSY and SAAADI. The V gene lost 0 bases and the J gene lost 8 bases, with 17 bases spanning the gap. The CDR3 totals 16 residues. CDR3 region: CASSESEGSNDKPQHF. CDR3 DNA: TGCGCCAGCAGTGAGTCAGAGGGCTCCAATGATAAGCCCCAGCATTTT.

J is TRBJ2-3 and V is TRBV10-1, with 8 bases aligning to TRBD1. Germline trimming cut 10 bases from V and 3 bases from J; bases unmatched to any gene: 12. This CDR3 has 15 residues. The germline gives CDR1 WNHNN, CDR2 SYGVQD (reference sequence). The DNA of the CDR3 is TGCGCCACTCAGCGTACAGGGGGATCTACAGATACGCAGTATTTT. Amino acid sequence: CATQRTGGSTDTQYF.

The chain combines TRBV5-4 with TRBJ2-5, with 8 bases fitting TRBD1. Per germline, CDR1 SGHNT and CDR2 YYREEE (reference sequence). V was pared by 0 bases and J by 5 bases, with 6 bases of the junction left unmatched. This CDR3 spans 15 amino acids. Here the CDR3 reads CASSLVAGGRETQYF. Written as DNA, the CDR3 is TGTGCCAGCAGCTTGGTGGCAGGGGGCCGGGAGACCCAGTACTTC.